The rows below give T cell receptor beta chains drawn from one sample of a study of T cell responses to AZD1222 COVID-19 vaccine. Repertoires were generated with immunoSEQ multiplex PCR, while TCRdb's copy carries only in-frame clones and drops some. The table has 75,000 to 100,000 clones, roughly 90% seen once. Specimen: peripheral blood, collected on day 0 of AZD1222 vaccination. These receptors originate from an adult in good health. The CDR3 runs from the conserved cysteine through the conserved F or W. D genes are given only for firm matches. Clone size appears in some rows only: once, few, many, or a class for an expanded clone.

D	V	size	J	DNA	CDR3
NA	TRBV28	NA	TRBJ1-1	TGTGCCAGCAGTTTAGAGACCGGAGTAGGAACTGAAGCTTTCTTT	CASSLETGVGTEAFF
NA	TRBV14	NA	TRBJ2-7	TGTGCCAGCAGCCAGAGGGGAACCGGGACTCCGACCTACGAGCAGTACTTC	CASSQRGTGTPTYEQYF
NA	TRBV5-4	NA	TRBJ1-2	TGTGCCAGCAGCGGCCCCAACTATGGCTACACCTTC	CASSGPNYGYTF
NA	TRBV5-5	few	TRBJ1-5	TGTGCCAGCAGCTTGGGGCGCGTGGGTTATCAGCCCCAGCATTTT	CASSLGRVGYQPQHF
NA	TRBV10-3	NA	TRBJ2-7	TGTGCCATCAGACAGGACTCCTACGAGCAGTACTTC	CAIRQDSYEQYF
NA	TRBV30	NA	TRBJ1-4	TGTGCCTGGAGTCCTCAATACGAAAAACTGTTTTTT	CAWSPQYEKLFF
NA	TRBV6-5	once	TRBJ2-2	TGTGCCAGCAGGAGGGGACTCGCAAGGACCGGGGAGCTGTTTTTT	CASRRGLARTGELFF
NA	TRBV9	NA	TRBJ1-3	TGTGCCAGCAGCGAGTCCCCAGGCTCCGGAAACACCATATATTTT	CASSESPGSGNTIYF
TRBD2	TRBV20-1	NA	TRBJ2-7	TGCAGTGCTAGTGGTGGTAGCGGGACATACGAGCAGTACTTC	CSASGGSGTYEQYF
NA	TRBV4-3	NA	TRBJ2-3	TGCGCCAGCAGCCGCGAGTATGGGGGCACAGATACGCAGTATTTT	CASSREYGGTDTQYF
NA	TRBV12-3/TRBV12-4	NA	TRBJ2-7	TGTGCCAGCAGAAGGGGCTCCTACGAGCAGTACTTC	CASRRGSYEQYF
NA	TRBV6-2/TRBV6-3	NA	TRBJ1-5	TGTGCCAGCAGCTCCCCGGCAGGGATGATTAGCAATCAGCCCCAGCATTTT	CASSSPAGMISNQPQHF
TRBD1	TRBV7-2	NA	TRBJ2-5	TGTGCCAGCAGCAGGGGGCGTACGGAGACCCAGTACTTC	CASSRGRTETQYF
TRBD1	TRBV18	NA	TRBJ2-1	TGTGCCAGCTCACCCCAGGGGGCGGTGTTCAATGAGCAGTTCTTC	CASSPQGAVFNEQFF
TRBD2	TRBV7-2	NA	TRBJ2-3	TGTGCCAGCAGCTTGGAGCGGGAGGGGCCCAATACGCAGTATTTT	CASSLEREGPNTQYF
NA	TRBV6-5	NA	TRBJ2-4	TGTGCCAGCAGTTACTCTGGGGGTAAAAACATTCAGTACTTC	CASSYSGGKNIQYF
NA	TRBV27	NA	TRBJ2-2	TGTGCCAGCAGTTTATCAACGGGGGAATACACCGGGGAGCTGTTTTTT	CASSLSTGEYTGELFF
NA	TRBV11-2	once	TRBJ1-6	TGTGCCAGCAGCTTTTTCTATAATTCACCCCTCCACTTT	CASSFFYNSPLHF
NA	TRBV7-9	NA	TRBJ2-3	TGTGCCAGCAGTTCCGGACAGTACACAGATACGCAGTATTTT	CASSSGQYTDTQYF
NA	TRBV9	NA	TRBJ1-3	TGTGCCAGCAGCCCCCAGTCCGAGTCTGGAAACACCATATATTTT	CASSPQSESGNTIYF
NA	TRBV30	NA	TRBJ2-2	TGTGCCTCAAGGGGACAAATGAACACCGGGGAGCTGTTTTTT	CASRGQMNTGELFF
TRBD1	TRBV30	NA	TRBJ1-4	TGTGCCTGGAGCAGGGGGGGCGAAAAACTGTTTTTT	CAWSRGGEKLFF
TRBD1	TRBV28	once	TRBJ1-4	TGTGCCAGCAGTTCCCTACAGGGGGCGGTTAATGAAAAACTGTTTTTT	CASSSLQGAVNEKLFF
NA	TRBV28	NA	TRBJ2-4	TGTGCCAGCAGCCGGAGGAAAGGCAAAAACATTCAGTACTTC	CASSRRKGKNIQYF
NA	TRBV18	few	TRBJ2-7	TGTGCCAGCTCACTCACGGGACGACCCTACGAGCAGTACTTC	CASSLTGRPYEQYF
NA	TRBV28	once	TRBJ1-5	TGTGCCAGCATGGGGTATCTGGATCAGCCCCAGCATTTT	CASMGYLDQPQHF
TRBD1	TRBV9	NA	TRBJ2-5	TGTGCCAGCAGCGAGTCGGACAGGGGTCGGTGGGAGACCCAGTACTTC	CASSESDRGRWETQYF
TRBD1	TRBV7-3	once	TRBJ1-2	TGTGCCAGCAGCTCCGGGACAGGCGGCACTTACTATGGCTACACCTTC	CASSSGTGGTYYGYTF
NA	TRBV6-5	NA	TRBJ2-1	TGTGCCAGCAGTTTTCCCCGAGGAGCCGTAACTGAGCAGTTCTTC	CASSFPRGAVTEQFF
TRBD2	TRBV28	NA	TRBJ2-2	TGTGCCAGCAGTCTAGCGGGGCCTAACACCGGGGAGCTGTTTTTT	CASSLAGPNTGELFF
NA	TRBV3-1/TRBV3-2	NA	TRBJ1-1	TGTGCCAGCAGCCCCCCCTTCCGGGTCAGAGGAATGAACACTGAAGCTTTCTTT	CASSPPFRVRGMNTEAFF
NA	TRBV5-5	once	TRBJ2-1	TGTGCCAGCATCCCCGGGGCCTCAGGGGGGAATGAGCAGTTCTTC	CASIPGASGGNEQFF
NA	TRBV5-1	NA	TRBJ2-3	TGCGCCAGCAGCTTGGTTGCGTCACTGGGCACAGATACGCAGTATTTT	CASSLVASLGTDTQYF
TRBD2	TRBV7-2	NA	TRBJ2-1	TGTGCCAGCACCCCTGGGCTAGCGGTCGCCAATGAGCAGTTCTTC	CASTPGLAVANEQFF
TRBD1	TRBV24-1	NA	TRBJ1-4	TGTGCCACCAGTGACTCAAAGACAGGGTGGGGAGAAAAACTGTTTTTT	CATSDSKTGWGEKLFF
TRBD1	TRBV5-1	once	TRBJ2-1	TGCGCCAGCAGCTTCGGCCCAGCGAGGGGGCCCTACAATGAGCAGTTCTTC	CASSFGPARGPYNEQFF
TRBD1	TRBV7-2	NA	TRBJ2-2	TGTGCCAGCAGCTTAAGACAGGGGGCAAGCGGGGAGCTGTTTTTT	CASSLRQGASGELFF
NA	TRBV4-1	NA	TRBJ1-4	TGCGCCAGCAGCCAACTGGGCAGAATAAGCAATGAAAAACTGTTTTTT	CASSQLGRISNEKLFF
TRBD1	TRBV15	NA	TRBJ1-3	TGTGCCACCAGCAGTCACGCGGACAGGTTAGGAAACACCATATATTTT	CATSSHADRLGNTIYF
NA	TRBV7-9	NA	TRBJ2-1	TGTGCCAGCAGCTTAGGTCCGGGAACGGAGCAGTTCTTC	CASSLGPGTEQFF
NA	TRBV10-3	NA	TRBJ2-7	TGTGCCATCAGACCTTCGGACAGTTACGAGCAGTACTTC	CAIRPSDSYEQYF
NA	TRBV6-2/TRBV6-3	few	TRBJ1-3	TGTGCCAGCAGTTACTCGTCGGGGGCTGGAAACACCATATATTTT	CASSYSSGAGNTIYF
TRBD1	TRBV6-5	NA	TRBJ2-7	TGTGCCAGCAGGAGGGACAGAAGCTCCTACGAGCAGTACTTC	CASRRDRSSYEQYF
TRBD2	TRBV7-3	once	TRBJ2-1	TGTGCCAGCAGCTTAGTCAGCCTGGTAGCGGGAGCTCTAAACAATGAGCAGTTCTTC	CASSLVSLVAGALNNEQFF
TRBD1	TRBV7-3	NA	TRBJ2-4	TGTGCCAGCGGACAGGGGCAAAACATTCAGTACTTC	CASGQGQNIQYF
TRBD2	TRBV11-1	NA	TRBJ2-3	TGTGCCAGCAGCTTAGGTATGGGACTAGCTTCAGATACGCAGTATTTT	CASSLGMGLASDTQYF
TRBD1	TRBV28	NA	TRBJ2-7	TGTGCCAGCAGACCGGGACAGGGACCCACCTACGAGCAGTACTTC	CASRPGQGPTYEQYF
TRBD1	TRBV3-1/TRBV3-2	once	TRBJ1-1	TGTGCCAGCAGCCCCGGGACAGGCAGCACTGAAGCTTTCTTT	CASSPGTGSTEAFF